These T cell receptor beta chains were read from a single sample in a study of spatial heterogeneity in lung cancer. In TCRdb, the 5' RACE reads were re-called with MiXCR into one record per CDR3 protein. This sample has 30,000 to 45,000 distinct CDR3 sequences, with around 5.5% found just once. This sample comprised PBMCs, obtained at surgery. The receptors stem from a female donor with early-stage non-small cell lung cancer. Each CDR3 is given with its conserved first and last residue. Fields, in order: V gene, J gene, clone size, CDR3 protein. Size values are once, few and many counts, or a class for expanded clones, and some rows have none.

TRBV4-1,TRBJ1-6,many,CASSRTVGFSPLHF
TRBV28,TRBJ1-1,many,CASRESTEAFF
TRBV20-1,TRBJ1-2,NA,CSAFSGTAGYTF
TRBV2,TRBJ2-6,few,CASSRTARSGANVLTF
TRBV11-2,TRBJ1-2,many,CASSLWGLYGYTF
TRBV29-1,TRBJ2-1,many,CSVDLAGARNEQFF
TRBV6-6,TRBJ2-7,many,CASSYAGAYEQYF
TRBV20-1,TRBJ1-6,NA,CSARDAVEVSYNSPLHF
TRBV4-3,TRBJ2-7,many,CASSQAEGRYEQYF
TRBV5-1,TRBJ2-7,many,CASSSQGIAYEQYF
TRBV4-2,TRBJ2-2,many,CASSEGARTGELFF
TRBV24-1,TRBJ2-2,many,CATSDPANTGELFF
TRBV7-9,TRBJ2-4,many,CASSLAWGTSERASPNIQYF